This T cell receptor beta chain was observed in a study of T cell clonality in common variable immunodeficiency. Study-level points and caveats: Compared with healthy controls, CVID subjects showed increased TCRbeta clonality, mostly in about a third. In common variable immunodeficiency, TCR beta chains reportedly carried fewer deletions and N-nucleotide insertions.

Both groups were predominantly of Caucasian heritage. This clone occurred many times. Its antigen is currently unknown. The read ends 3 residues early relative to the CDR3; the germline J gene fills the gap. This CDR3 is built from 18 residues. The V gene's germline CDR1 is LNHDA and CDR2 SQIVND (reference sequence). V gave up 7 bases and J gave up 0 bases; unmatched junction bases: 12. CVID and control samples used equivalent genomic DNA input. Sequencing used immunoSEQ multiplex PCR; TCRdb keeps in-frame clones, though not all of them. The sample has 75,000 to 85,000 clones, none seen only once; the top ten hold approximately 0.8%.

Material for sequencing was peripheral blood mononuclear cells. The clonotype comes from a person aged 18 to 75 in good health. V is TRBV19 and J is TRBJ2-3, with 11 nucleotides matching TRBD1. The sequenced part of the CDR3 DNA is TGTGCCAGTACCGACAGGACAGGGGGCTGGACTAGCACAGATACG. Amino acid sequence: CASTDRTGGWTSTDT. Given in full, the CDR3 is CASTDRTGGWTSTDTQYF.